These T cell receptor beta chains were read from a single sample in a study of cytomegalovirus exposure and HLA in healthy donors. Profiled with immunoSEQ multiplex PCR; TCRdb holds only in-frame clones, not every one. The sample includes about 190,000 clones, 65% to 85% seen only once; the top ten take 1.6%. The source material was PBMCs. All receptors derive from a woman under 30 in good health and CMV-seronegative. The CDR3 runs from the conserved cysteine through the conserved F or W. The D gene is left open where the match is weak. Some rows mark clone size as missing; the rest say once, few, many or name a class of expanded clone.

clone_size j_call d_call v_call cdr3_aa cdr3_nt
- TRBJ2-7 - TRBV7-3 CASSPMAARSYEQYF TGTGCCAGCAGCCCCATGGCAGCGCGATCCTACGAGCAGTACTTC
- TRBJ1-2 - TRBV29-1 CSVEKGNSYGYTF TGCAGCGTTGAAAAGGGGAACAGCTATGGCTACACCTTC
few TRBJ1-2 TRBD1 TRBV2 CASSPNRGPSYGYTF TGTGCCAGCAGTCCCAACAGGGGCCCTAGCTATGGCTACACCTTC
- TRBJ2-7 TRBD2 TRBV5-1 CASSLVATSGQIYEQYF TGCGCCAGCAGCTTGGTGGCGACTAGCGGGCAAATCTACGAGCAGTACTTC
few TRBJ1-1 TRBD1 TRBV27 CASSLYGTGNTEAFF TGTGCCAGCAGTTTATATGGGACAGGGAACACTGAAGCTTTCTTT
- TRBJ1-1 TRBD1 TRBV28 CASSLGDRTTEAFF TGTGCCAGCAGTTTGGGGGACAGGACCACTGAAGCTTTCTTT
few TRBJ2-5 TRBD2 TRBV9 CASSPTGGQETQYF TGTGCCAGCAGCCCCACCGGGGGGCAAGAGACCCAGTACTTC
- TRBJ1-1 - TRBV28 CASSLGGASFPIF TGTGCCAGCAGTTTGGGGGGGGCTTCGTTTCCGATCTTT
few TRBJ2-7 - TRBV29-1 CSVVEVLNSYEQYF TGCAGCGTTGTGGAGGTCCTTAACTCCTACGAGCAGTACTTC
- TRBJ2-7 TRBD2 TRBV6-5 CASSSSSGVYEQYF TGTGCCAGCAGTTCGTCTAGCGGGGTCTACGAGCAGTACTTC
- TRBJ1-6 - TRBV2 CASGQNREGSPLHF TGTGCCAGCGGCCAGAACAGGGAAGGTTCACCCCTCCACTTT
- TRBJ1-1 - TRBV30 CAWNFQGLDTEAFF TGTGCCTGGAATTTTCAGGGGTTGGACACTGAAGCTTTCTTT
- TRBJ1-5 TRBD1 TRBV6-1 CASSEGTGNGQPQHF TGTGCCAGCAGTGAAGGGACAGGGAATGGTCAGCCCCAGCATTTT
- TRBJ2-7 - TRBV5-1 CASRLDLGPYEQYF TGCGCCAGCAGACTTGACTTAGGTCCCTACGAGCAGTACTTC
- TRBJ1-1 - TRBV19 CASRQLNTEAFF TGTGCCAGTAGACAGCTGAACACTGAAGCTTTCTTT
few TRBJ1-6 TRBD1 TRBV5-6 CASSLGPTGGGSPLHF TGTGCCAGCAGCTTGGGACCGACAGGGGGAGGCTCACCCCTCCACTTT
- TRBJ2-1 TRBD1 TRBV11-3 CASSLVGTGGIEQFF TGTGCCAGCAGCTTAGTTGGGACAGGGGGCATTGAGCAGTTCTTC
- TRBJ1-4 - TRBV9 CASSVVEGGDEKLFF TGTGCCAGCAGCGTAGTGGAGGGGGGGGATGAAAAACTGTTTTTT
- TRBJ2-5 TRBD2 TRBV11-2 CASSTRLAGGQETQYF TGTGCCAGCAGCACGCGACTAGCGGGGGGCCAAGAGACCCAGTACTTC
- TRBJ1-4 - TRBV19 CASSIGATNEKLFF TGTGCCAGTAGTATCGGGGCAACTAATGAAAAACTGTTTTTT
- TRBJ2-1 - TRBV10-3 CAIGGSLDEQFF TGTGCCATCGGTGGCAGTCTGGATGAGCAGTTCTTC
- TRBJ2-7 TRBD1 TRBV5-5 CASSSPGTGFEQYF TGTGCCAGCAGCTCCCCCGGGACAGGGTTCGAGCAGTACTTC
- TRBJ2-2 TRBD2 TRBV18 CASSPASGYTGELFF TGTGCCAGCTCACCAGCTAGCGGATACACCGGGGAGCTGTTTTTT
- TRBJ2-5 TRBD2 TRBV5-1 CASSVAGGQETQYF TGCGCCAGCAGCGTAGCGGGGGGGCAGGAGACCCAGTACTTC
few TRBJ1-4 TRBD1 TRBV6-1 CASSGTGEWTNEKLFF TGTGCCAGCAGTGGCACAGGGGAGTGGACTAATGAAAAACTGTTTTTT
- TRBJ2-1 TRBD2 TRBV6-5 CATGRYGTSANEQFF TGTGCCACCGGGAGGTACGGGACTAGTGCCAATGAGCAGTTCTTC
- TRBJ2-6 TRBD1 TRBV10-2 CASSEGQGAGANVLTF TGCGCCAGCAGTGAGGGACAGGGGGCTGGGGCCAACGTCCTGACTTTC
few TRBJ2-7 - TRBV7-9 CSSSSPRDGQGSFYEQYF TGTTCCAGCAGCTCCCCCAGGGATGGGCAGGGATCCTTCTACGAGCAGTACTTC
- TRBJ2-1 - TRBV4-3 CASSQGGRGYSYNEQFF TGCGCCAGCAGCCAAGGCGGTAGGGGATACTCCTACAATGAGCAGTTCTTC
- TRBJ2-7 TRBD1 TRBV9 CASTTGAGLNEQYF TGTGCCAGCACTACAGGGGCCGGGCTGAACGAGCAGTACTTC
few TRBJ2-7 - TRBV10-2 CASSESSRGEQYF TGCGCCAGCAGTGAGTCCTCCAGGGGCGAGCAGTACTTC